The clone carrying this T cell receptor beta chain was counted a single time. The antigen is undetermined. With 4 bases clipped from V and 0 bases from J, the junction kept 9 bases outside the gene matches. Germline V CDR1 and CDR2: MGHRA, YSYEKL. This CDR3 spans 17 amino acids. This sample was included in a study of T cell responses to AZD1222 COVID-19 vaccine. Sequenced by immunoSEQ multiplex PCR; TCRdb stores in-frame clones only, minus some. Of 110,000 to 150,000 clones in the sample, 85% to 95% are singletons; the top ten hold around 12%. Overall study results and limits: The number of AZD1222 recipients seropositive at baseline was only five to seven. Spike-specific TCR breadth and depth grew following two AZD1222 doses.

This clonotype was obtained from an adult who had recovered from COVID-19. The chain uses TRBV4-1 and TRBJ2-1; TRBD2 agrees at 7 bases. The sample in question was peripheral blood, obtained after recovery from COVID-19. CDR3 DNA: TGCGCCAGCAGCCCCCTTAGCGGGTGGAGCTCCTACAATGAGCAGTTCTTC. Its translation is CASSPLSGWSSYNEQFF.